This T cell receptor (beta chain) was sequenced during a study of human CD8 memory T cell subsets (dated by TCRdb to 2018 to 2021). Concerning the study at large: To assess clonal relationships, the TCRbeta repertoires of stem-like (TSTEM), progenitor exhausted-like (TPEX) and effector memory CD8+ T cell subsets were compared. Six donors each provided TSTEM, TPEX and effector memory subsets, from which TCRbeta repertoires were obtained.

CDR1 and CDR2, per the germline V gene, are MDHEN and SYDVKM. The CDR3 runs 14 amino acids, cysteine and phenylalanine included. The record lacks a DNA sequence. With respect to this clonotype: This clone's antigen is unknown.

Broad study findings and their caveats: Both stem-like subsets shared clonotypes with effector memory cells, but TSTEM and TPEX repertoires overlapped minimally, suggesting distinct antigen spectra. Only TCRbeta chains were sequenced, and repertoire comparisons rested on over five donors tested with paired t-tests and Bonferroni correction. Chao1 estimates suggested greater repertoire diversity in TSTEM than in TPEX subsets, potentially reflecting a broader range of specificities. Normalized Shannon-Wiener diversity was similarly high in TSTEM and TPEX subsets, while effector memory subsets were less diverse by comparison.

Sequencing took place on a NextSeq 550. A Human TCR Profiling Kit was used to prepare UMI-labeled 5' RACE TCRbeta libraries. The same number of PCR cycles was used to prepare all TCRbeta libraries in parallel. The authors processed their data as follows. Between about 2,900 and 20,000 functional CDR3beta clonotypes were contained in each TCRbeta library. MIGEC 1.2.9 was used for UMI extraction and consensus assembly, with at least three reads per UMI being required. MiXCR 3.0.3 was used to extract in-frame CDR3beta repertoires. After each sample was downsampled to 42,000 randomly selected UMIs, diversity metrics were computed in VDJtools 1.2.1. For each sample pair, the repertoire overlap metrics D, R and F2 were calculated in VDJtools using the top 3,000 clones. One entry per CDR3 protein sequence results from the TCRdb reprocessing of the reads, with DNA left out. Here the V and J calls rest on TCRdb's processing, not on the authors' analysis. This sample's clone table shows 15,000 to 20,000 distinct CDR3 sequences. The top ten hold approximately 6% of the sample.

CCR7+ PD-1- TIGIT- cells were the ones classified as stem-like memory CD8+ T cells (TSTEM). Density gradient separation was used to isolate peripheral blood mononuclear cells from healthy donor buffy coats. In the study, total CD8+ T cells were enriched by negative magnetic separation with EasySep or MojoSort CD8+ T cell isolation kits. For each subset, total RNA was extracted using an RNeasy Mini Kit from duplicate vials of some 160,000 sorted CD8+ T cells. PBMCs were used either fresh or after cryopreservation in fetal bovine serum containing around 10% DMSO. CD8+ T cell subsets were sorted to purity by fluorescence-activated cell sorting on a FACSAria III.

The sample consisted of CD8+ stem-like memory T cells (TSCM and TCM) sorted from PBMCs. Read against the paper, the sample's cell subset or site label means: stem-like memory CD8 T cells (TSTEM), CCR7+ PD-1- TIGIT-. The source of this sequence is a human donor in good health. The chain couples TRBV28 to TRBJ2-7; the D call of TRBD1 rests on TCRdb alone, since no DNA is present to check it. CDR3 loop: CASSTGQGSYEQYF.